This paragraph reports one T cell receptor beta chain. Its antigen is not identified. This sample was included in a study of OX40 agonist ivuxolimab in advanced cancers. Study context: Six ivuxolimab dose levels, 0.01 to 10 mg/kg, were given intravenously every 2 weeks.

The study's findings and limits: Compared with CD4+, CD8+ T cells on average had more expanded clones.

Sequencing used immunoSEQ multiplex PCR; TCRdb keeps in-frame clones, though not all of them. The sample lists around 70,000 clones, about 90% occurring once. CDR1 is SGHTA, CDR2 FQGNSA, per germline. Trimming removed 6 bases at V and 3 bases at J, with 11 bases between. The CDR3 contains 13 residues. The sequence was obtained from an adult with an advanced solid tumor such as melanoma, head and neck, liver or kidney cancer. The material sequenced was CD4+ or CD8+ T cells sorted from blood, taken in a trial of the OX40 agonist ivuxolimab. The rearrangement links TRBV7-2 to TRBJ2-5, with TRBD1 as a possible D gene (6 bases). CDR3 DNA: TGTGCCAGCAGTCAGACAGGAGAAGAGACCCAGTACTTC. Its protein product is CASSQTGEETQYF.